The 28 T cell receptor beta chains below were found in one sample sequenced in a study of blood T cell repertoires in COVID-19. Method: immunoSEQ multiplex PCR; TCRdb's copy keeps in-frame clones and lacks some. Altogether around 130,000 clones are present, 84% being singletons, with the ten largest covering approximately 3.6%. The sequencing sample was made of PBMCs or T cells enriched from blood (not recorded which). Receptors were obtained from a woman aged 45-65 years with acute COVID-19.

The chain has TRBV29-1 and TRBJ1-1; the D gene is possibly TRBD1 (5 bases). V was clipped by 6 bases and J by 10 bases, with 21 bases between them. CDR3 length: 13 residues. Germline CDR1 reads SQVTM; CDR2 reads ANQGSEA. DNA of the CDR3: TGCAGCGTCAACAGGTTTTCGTCTTTGGGAGCTTTCTTT. It encodes CSVNRFSSLGAFF. The full variable domain, rest sourced from reference TRBV29-1 and TRBJ1-1, is SAVISQKPSRDICQRGTSLTIQCQVDSQVTMMFWYRQQPGQSLTLIATANQGSEATYESGFVIDKFPISRPNLTFSTLTVSNMSPEDSSIYLCSVNRFSSLGAFFGQGTRLTVV.

This clone has a handful of counts. The V call is TRBV19, the J call TRBJ2-1; possible D gene TRBD1, 6 bases. The CDR3 totals 14 residues. Germline CDR1 reads LNHDA; CDR2 reads SQIVND (reference sequence). The germline V and J ends were trimmed by 3 bases and 8 bases, with 14 bases remaining between them. Written as DNA, the CDR3 is TGTGCCAGTAGTATTGGGGGCAGGGGCGATGAGCAGTTCTTC. Translated: CASSIGGRGDEQFF.

The chain combines TRBV21-1 with TRBJ1-2. TRBV21-1 counts as a pseudogene. This CDR3 spans 12 amino acids. CDR3: CASSRGMEGYTF. The CDR3 DNA sequence: TGTGCCAGCAGCCGGGGTATGGAGGGCTACACCTTC.

Here the CDR3 reads CATSRGINRDRAGELFF. The CDR3 nucleotides are TGTGCCACCAGCAGAGGTATTAACCGGGACAGGGCCGGGGAGCTGTTTTTT. The chain uses TRBV15 and TRBJ2-2; TRBD1 matches 9 bases. The CDR3 has 17 amino acids. The V and J ends lost 1 base and 6 bases, in that order; junction bases with no gene match: 9. CDR1 and CDR2 (germline): LNHNV, YYDKDF (reference sequence). Filled out from reference TRBV15 and TRBJ2-2, the complete variable domain reads DAMVIQNPRYQVTQFGKPVTLSCSQTLNHNVMYWYQQKSSQAPKLLFHYYDKDFNNEADTPDNFQSRRPNTSFCFLDIRSPGLGDTAMYLCATSRGINRDRAGELFFGEGSRLTVL.

CDR3 loop: CASAKSGQNLYGYTF. CDR3 nucleotide sequence: TGTGCCAGCGCAAAATCAGGACAGAACCTCTATGGCTACACCTTC. The rearrangement uses TRBV9 and TRBJ1-2; D might be TRBD1 (6 bases). V lost 7 bases and J lost 4, with 20 bases in between. CDR1 is SGDLS and CDR2 is YYNGEE in the germline V gene. The CDR3 is made up of 15 amino acids.

The gene calls are TRBV7-9 and TRBJ2-2; TRBD2 agrees at 7 bases. Unmatched junction bases numbered 2, after V lost 1 base and J lost 3 bases. The CDR3 runs 15 residues. Germline V lookup: CDR1 SEHNR, CDR2 FQNEAQ (reference sequence). CDR3 sequence: CASSLGGRDTGELFF. The CDR3, as DNA: TGTGCCAGCAGCTTAGGTGGGAGGGACACCGGGGAGCTGTTTTTT.

This clone was picked up a small number of times. This chain links TRBV19 with TRBJ2-7; 7 bases match TRBD2. The CDR3 has 15 amino acids. Germline V CDR1 and CDR2: LNHDA, SQIVND (reference sequence). The J segment lost 0 bases and the V segment lost 5 bases, leaving 7 bases of the junction unmatched. CDR3 region: CASSQLAESSYEQYF. As DNA, the CDR3 is TGTGCCAGTAGTCAGCTAGCGGAGAGCTCCTACGAGCAGTACTTC.

The V call is TRBV3-1 (or the pseudogene TRBV3-2), the J call TRBJ1-1, with D possibly matching TRBD1 (5 bases). The CDR3 sequence is 13 residues long. Germline CDR1 reads LGHDT; CDR2 reads YNNKEL (reference sequence). V lost 3 bases, J lost 5 bases, and 10 bases lay in between. CDR3 region: CASSQKGVTEAFF. In nucleotides, the CDR3 is TGTGCCAGCAGCCAGAAAGGGGTGACTGAAGCTTTCTTT.

The chain carries TRBV18 and TRBJ2-2; possibly TRBD1 for D (6 bases). V was trimmed by 3 bases and J by 8 bases, leaving 16 bases between them. Per germline, CDR1 KGHSH and CDR2 LQKENI. The CDR3 sequence is 15 residues long. Here the CDR3 reads CASSPREPTGGELFF. The DNA of the CDR3 is TGTGCCAGCTCACCGAGGGAACCGACAGGAGGGGAGCTGTTTTTT.

This rearrangement joins TRBV19 to TRBJ2-5; 7 positions match TRBD2. The trim removed 7 bases at V and 2 bases at J, leaving 4 bases unmatched. CDR1 LNHDA and CDR2 SQIVND come from the germline V gene (reference sequence). There are 13 residues in the CDR3. CDR3 protein: CASTSSGQETQYF. In DNA, the CDR3 is TGTGCCAGTACCTCTAGCGGACAAGAGACCCAGTACTTC.

The rearrangement joins TRBV6-5 to TRBJ1-1; D may be TRBD1 (5 bases). CDR3 length equals 14 residues. CDR1 and CDR2 (germline): MNHEY, SVGAGI. V gave up 6 bases and J gave up 4 bases, with 15 bases separating them. The CDR3 sequence is CASSQPGGTTEAFF. As DNA, the CDR3 is TGTGCCAGCAGCCAACCCGGGGGGACCACTGAAGCTTTCTTT.

The rearrangement uses TRBV5-1 and TRBJ2-5, with 8 bases lining up with TRBD2. The CDR3 extends over 16 amino acids. With 9 bases clipped from V and 5 bases from J, the junction kept 18 bases outside the gene matches. Germline assignment: CDR1 SGHRS and CDR2 YFSETQ. CDR3 loop: CATCLFGGSGKETQYF. Written as DNA, the CDR3 is TGCGCCACCTGCCTCTTCGGGGGTAGCGGGAAGGAGACCCAGTACTTC.

The rearrangement uses TRBV5-6 and TRBJ1-1, with a possible D match to TRBD1 (6 bases). V gave up 1 base and J gave up 1 base, with 14 bases separating them. Germline V gives CDR1 SGHDT, CDR2 YYEEEE. The CDR3 spans 16 residues. CDR3 sequence reads: CASSLLTGQQNTEAFF. The CDR3 DNA is TGTGCCAGCAGCTTGCTCACGGGACAACAGAACACTGAAGCTTTCTTT. Combining the CDR3 with reference TRBV5-6 and TRBJ1-1 gives the whole variable domain DAGVTQSPTHLIKTRGQQVTLRCSPKSGHDTVSWYQQALGQGPQFIFQYYEEEERQRGNFPDRFSGHQFPNYSSELNVNALLLGDSALYLCASSLLTGQQNTEAFFGQGTRLTVV.

The chain couples TRBV11-2 to TRBJ2-7; a possible D gene is TRBD1 (6 bases). This CDR3 has 14 residues. Trimming shortened V by 3 bases and J by 3 bases, and 12 bases separated the two germline ends. Per germline, CDR1 SGHAT and CDR2 FQNNGV. CDR3 amino acids: CASSFTGFYYEQYF. The DNA for the CDR3 is TGTGCCAGCAGCTTCACAGGGTTTTACTACGAGCAGTACTTC.

The V call is TRBV6-6, the J call TRBJ1-2, with D perhaps matching TRBD1 (5 bases). This CDR3 spans 13 amino acids. The germline gives CDR1 MNHNY, CDR2 SVGAGI (reference sequence). Between the trimmed V and J ends, which lost 4 bases and 1 base, there was a span of 7 bases. The CDR3 is CASSFDSNYGYTF. DNA of the CDR3: TGTGCCAGCAGTTTTGACAGTAACTATGGCTACACCTTC.

The V and J genes are TRBV9 and TRBJ2-2; 9 bases agree with TRBD2. Germline-derived CDR1 and CDR2 are SGDLS and YYNGEE. CDR3 length: 15 amino acids. J was trimmed by 3 bases and V by 3 bases; bases with no gene match: 3. The chain's CDR3 is CASSGSGSDTGELFF. The CDR3 DNA reads TGTGCCAGCAGCGGTAGCGGGAGCGACACCGGGGAGCTGTTTTTT.

This clone has a handful of counts. The rearrangement links TRBV5-1 to TRBJ2-2, with 10 bases fitting TRBD1. CDR1 and CDR2 from the germline V gene are SGHRS and YFSETQ. The CDR3 extends over 16 amino acids. J lost 4 bases, V lost 4 bases, and 7 bases had no gene match. The CDR3 loop reads CASSERQGAPTGELFF. The CDR3 DNA sequence: TGCGCCAGCAGCGAGAGACAGGGGGCGCCCACCGGGGAGCTGTTTTTT.

The V call is TRBV5-1, the J call TRBJ2-7; 7 bases fit TRBD1. Germline loops: CDR1 SGHRS, CDR2 YFSETQ. This CDR3 has 15 amino acids. Trimming took 4 bases from V and 4 from J; bases not matched to a gene: 11. The CDR3 here is CASSPGTESPYEQYF. The CDR3 nucleotides are TGCGCCAGCAGCCCCGGGACAGAGTCACCGTACGAGCAGTACTTC.

The CDR3 nucleotides are TGCGCCAGCAGCCTGGCCGGGACTAGCGGGAGTGAACAGTACTTC. Translation: CASSLAGTSGSEQYF. The rearrangement links TRBV5-1 to TRBJ2-7; 14 bases fit TRBD2. The CDR3 has 15 residues. Germline assignment: CDR1 SGHRS and CDR2 YFSETQ. The V gene end was trimmed by 4 bases and the J gene end by 10 bases; junction bases not matched to a gene: 10.

The V call is TRBV18, the J call TRBJ2-4; TRBD1 might be the D (5 bases). The V gene lost 1 base and the J gene lost 2 bases, with 9 bases spanning the gap. There are 15 residues in the CDR3. The germline gives CDR1 KGHSH, CDR2 LQKENI. This chain's CDR3 is CASSPQQGTKNIQYF. CDR3 bases: TGTGCCAGCTCACCACAGCAGGGAACCAAAAACATTCAGTACTTC. Variable domain in full (rest from reference TRBV18 and TRBJ2-4): NAGVMQNPRHLVRRRGQEARLRCSPMKGHSHVYWYRQLPEEGLKFMVYLQKENIIDESGMPKERFSAEFPKEGPSILRIQQVVRGDSAAYFCASSPQQGTKNIQYFGAGTRLSVL.

For this clone: Different DNA sequences within this sample yield the same CDR3. The V gene is TRBV5-1, the J gene TRBJ1-2, with D unresolved. V was shortened by 5 bases and J by 1 base, with 9 bases between the two germline ends. The CDR3 totals 13 residues. Germline loops: CDR1 SGHRS, CDR2 YFSETQ. The CDR3 spells CASSVGGNYGYTF. CDR3 nucleotides: TGCGCCAGCAGTGTAGGCGGTAACTATGGCTACACCTTC.

This clone has a single count. The chain carries TRBV27 and TRBJ1-1, with D possibly TRBD1 on 5 matching bases. V was clipped by 5 bases and J by 1 base, with 11 bases between them. CDR3 size: 14 residues. Germline CDR1 and CDR2: MNHEY and SMNVEV (reference sequence). The CDR3 reads CASSQRTGNTEAFF. For the CDR3, the DNA is TGTGCCAGCAGTCAACGAACAGGGAACACTGAAGCTTTCTTT.

V gene TRBV7-2 combines with J gene TRBJ2-5, with TRBD2 matching 11 bases. Unmatched junction bases numbered 2, after V lost 3 bases and J lost 5 bases. CDR3 length: 14 residues. CDR1 and CDR2 (germline): SGHTA, FQGNSA. CDR3 DNA sequence: TGTGCCAGCAGCTTTAGCGGGAGGGCCGAGACCCAGTACTTC. Translating gives CASSFSGRAETQYF.

This clone has more than one count but fewer than ten. The genes are TRBV7-9 and TRBJ2-2; D ambiguous. V was cut by 2 bases and J by 2 bases, with 9 bases left in between. Per the germline V gene, CDR1 is SEHNR and CDR2 is FQNEAQ (reference sequence). This CDR3 has 15 residues. This CDR3 reads CASSLWLANTGELFF. Written as DNA, the CDR3 is TGTGCCAGCAGCTTATGGCTGGCAAACACCGGGGAGCTGTTTTTT.

This sequence joins TRBV3-1 (or the pseudogene TRBV3-2) and TRBJ1-4, with 9 bases identical to TRBD1. V dropped 5 bases and J dropped 8; count of bases not matched to a gene: 9. The length of the CDR3 is 15 residues. CDR1 and CDR2 (germline): LGHDT, YNNKEL (reference sequence). The CDR3 protein is CASSGTGNRGEKLFF. The CDR3 DNA follows: TGTGCCAGCAGCGGGACAGGGAATCGGGGCGAAAAACTGTTTTTT.

The chain carries TRBV4-1 and TRBJ2-1, with D possibly being TRBD1 (5 bases). The CDR3 loop spans 16 amino acids. The V and J ends lost 0 bases and 8 bases respectively, with 17 bases between them. Germline lookup yields CDR1 MGHRA and CDR2 YSYEKL. CDR3 sequence (DNA): TGCGCCAGCAGCCAAGAATTGGGCAGGGTGTGGGATGAGCAGTTCTTC. Translating gives CASSQELGRVWDEQFF.

The gene calls are TRBV11-3 and TRBJ1-2, with 10 bases aligning to TRBD1. CDR1 is SGHNT, CDR2 YENEEA, per germline. With V trimmed by 4 bases and J by 7 bases, 9 bases remained unmatched. The CDR3 is 15 amino acids. CDR3 protein: CASSSQGGQGTGYTF. CDR3 nucleotides: TGTGCCAGCAGCTCCCAGGGGGGACAGGGGACTGGCTACACCTTC.

The chain recombines TRBV2 with TRBJ1-6, with 7 nucleotides matching TRBD1. The length of the CDR3 is 14 residues. CDR1 is SNHLY and CDR2 is FYNNEI in the germline V gene. V lost 6 bases to trimming and J lost 8 bases; unmatched junction nucleotides: 7. The CDR3 here is CASREQGVDSPLHF. As DNA, the CDR3 is TGTGCCAGCAGAGAGCAGGGGGTAGATTCACCCCTCCACTTT.